These 4 T cell receptor beta chains originate from one sample sequenced in a study of shared clonotypes between healthy human individuals (dated by TCRdb to the early 2020s). Preparation of the library involved the immunoSEQ multiplex PCR assay. TCRdb provides this immuneACCESS table in a form limited to in-frame rearrangements. Some clones are lacking; in checked studies, under half of them reflect an unresolved V gene, and why the rest are absent is not known. This sample holds approximately 980,000 clones; approximately 76% were observed only once. Jointly, the top ten make up about 1.5% of the sample. The sample consisted of memory CD4+ T cells sorted from blood. The cell subset or site label on this specimen signifies: CD45RA-negative fraction. These receptor sequences come from a man younger than 30 in good health.

This clone was counted only a few times. The gene calls are TRBV5-1 and TRBJ1-3; weak D call: TRBD1 (6 bases). Germline CDR1 and CDR2: SGHRS and YFSETQ. The CDR3 totals 15 residues. V lost 0 bases to trimming and J lost 6 bases, with 13 bases between them. CDR3 bases: TGCGCCAGCAGCTTGGAAGACAGGAGAGAAAACACCATATATTTT. It translates to CASSLEDRRENTIYF. Combining the CDR3 with reference TRBV5-1 and TRBJ1-3 gives the whole variable domain KAGVTQTPRYLIKTRGQQVTLSCSPISGHRSVSWYQQTPGQGLQFLFEYFSETQRNKGNFPGRFSGRQFSNSRSEMNVSTLELGDSALYLCASSLEDRRENTIYFGEGSWLTVV.

Comment on this clone: This specimen includes other DNA sequences encoding the same CDR3. The chain joins TRBV2 to TRBJ2-5; TRBD2 matches 9 bases. V was pared by 6 bases and J by 2 bases, with 4 bases of the junction left unmatched. The length of the CDR3 is 14 residues. The germline V gene encodes CDR1 SNHLY and CDR2 FYNNEI. The CDR3 nucleotides are TGTGCCAGCAGAGGGGCGGGGGGGCAAGAGACCCAGTACTTC. It yields the protein CASRGAGGQETQYF.

This clone came up once. The chain is built from TRBV23-1 and TRBJ1-4; a possible D gene is TRBD1 (6 bases). TRBV23-1 is an ORF, with its function uncertain. The CDR3 extends over 16 amino acids. V was trimmed by 4 bases and J by 1 base, leaving 13 bases between them. DNA for the CDR3: TGCGCCAGCAGTCCCTCACGGGGGCAAACTAATGAAAAACTGTTTTTT. Translation: CASSPSRGQTNEKLFF.

This chain links TRBV30 with TRBJ1-6, with a weak D call TRBD1 (6 bases). Trimming took 1 base from V and 4 from J, leaving 11 bases between them. This CDR3 has 15 amino acids. CDR1 and CDR2 from the germline V gene are GTSNPN and SVGIG (reference sequence). CDR3 residues: CAWSGTVFYNSPLHF. Here the CDR3 DNA reads TGTGCCTGGAGTGGGACAGTGTTTTATAATTCACCCCTCCACTTT.